The source of this TCR beta chain is a study of blood T cells in healthy people across ages. PCR was performed a second time for 7 to 11 cycles using a sample-barcoded 5' primer and a J-beta primer mix. TCRdb re-called the 5' RACE reads with MiXCR, one entry per CDR3 protein. The sample has under 850,000 distinct CDR3 sequences, 30% to 45% seen once. This CDR3 is 17 amino acids long. Trimming took 1 base from V and 2 from J, leaving 12 bases between them. Germline-derived CDR1 and CDR2 are LGHDT and YNNKEL (reference sequence). Sequenced material: blood. The V gene is TRBV3-1, the J gene TRBJ1-6; D not resolved. The receptor's source is a man between 18 and 35 years old in good health. Here the CDR3 reads CASSQVLGSPYNSPLHF. Written as DNA, the CDR3 is TGTGCCAGCAGCCAAGTGCTGGGCAGCCCCTATAATTCACCCCTCCACTTT.